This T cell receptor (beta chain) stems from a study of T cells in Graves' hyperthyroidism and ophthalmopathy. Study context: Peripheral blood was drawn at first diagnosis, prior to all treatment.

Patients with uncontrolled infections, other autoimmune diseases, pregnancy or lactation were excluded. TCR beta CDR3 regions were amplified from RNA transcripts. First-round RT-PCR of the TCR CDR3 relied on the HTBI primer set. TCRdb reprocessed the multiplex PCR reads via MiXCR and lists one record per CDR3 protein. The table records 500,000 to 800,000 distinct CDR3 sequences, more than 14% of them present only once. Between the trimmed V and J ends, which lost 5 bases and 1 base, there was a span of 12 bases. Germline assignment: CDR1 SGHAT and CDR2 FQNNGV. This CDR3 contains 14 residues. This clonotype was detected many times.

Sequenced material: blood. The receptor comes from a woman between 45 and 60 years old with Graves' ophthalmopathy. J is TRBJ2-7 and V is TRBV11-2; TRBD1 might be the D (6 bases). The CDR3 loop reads CASSQRGMSYEQYF. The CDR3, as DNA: TGTGCCAGCAGCCAAAGGGGGATGTCCTACGAGCAGTACTTC.